This T cell receptor (beta chain) was found in a study of graft-versus-host responses after intestinal transplantation. This clone was detected only once. Its target is not known. Clones were sequenced by immunoSEQ multiplex PCR, and TCRdb holds only the in-frame ones, with some missing. This table has roughly 73,000 clones, roughly 87% appearing once. V dropped 4 bases and J dropped 8; count of bases not matched to a gene: 7. Germline CDR1 MDHEN, CDR2 SYDVKM. This CDR3 spans 13 amino acids. The specimen was unstimulated CD8+ T cells sorted from spleen or lymph node cells, collected before transplant. This TCR came from a human donor who was the organ donor for an intestinal transplant. The genes are TRBV28 and TRBJ1-1, with 7 bases that match TRBD1. Written as DNA, the CDR3 is TGTGCCAGCAGTTCACCAGGGGGTTGGGAAGCTTTCTTT. It translates to CASSSPGGWEAFF.